Listed here are 2 T cell receptor beta chains from one sample, sequenced in a study of blood T cells in healthy people across ages. The authors ran a second PCR of 7 to 11 cycles using a sample-barcoded 5' primer and a J-beta primer mix. TCRdb reprocessed the 5' RACE reads with MiXCR, giving one entry per CDR3 protein. The sample contains under 1,100,000 distinct CDR3 sequences, roughly 24% of which appear only once. These sequences were also reported in another study, on T cells of mothers and their children.

The sample was blood. The origin of the receptors is a girl aged 2 to 10 in good health.

This clonotype was observed at least ten times. The chain links TRBV11-3 to TRBJ2-7; no firm D call. This CDR3 has 13 amino acids. Germline CDR1 is SGHNT and CDR2 is YENEEA. The V end was cut by 1 base, the J end by 2 bases, with 6 bases between. The CDR3 sequence: CASSLAAAYEQYF. The CDR3 nucleotides are TGTGCCAGCAGCTTAGCGGCTGCCTACGAGCAGTACTTC.

The genes are TRBV12-3 or TRBV12-4 and TRBJ2-5; no clear D gene. The CDR3 is made up of 14 amino acids. V lost 0 bases to trimming and J lost 4 bases, with 9 bases between them. The CDR3 coding sequence is TGTGCCAGCAGTTTAGCCCCGGGTTCAGAGACCCAGTACTTC. It yields the protein CASSLAPGSETQYF.